This entry lists 26 T cell receptor beta chains sequenced from one sample in a study of cytomegalovirus exposure and HLA in healthy donors. The study ran its PCR with 60 Vbeta and 13 Jbeta primers. Repertoires were generated with immunoSEQ multiplex PCR, while TCRdb's copy carries only in-frame clones and drops some. The sample includes some 56,000 clones, about 80% of them seen just once. The sequencing sample was made of PBMCs. These receptors originate from a woman aged 35 to 49 in good health and CMV-seronegative.

This clone has only a few counts. V and J are TRBV6-1 and TRBJ2-1, with 7 bases that match TRBD1. Germline V gene lookup returns CDR1 MNHNS and CDR2 SASEGT. This CDR3 has 14 amino acids. Trimming cost V 1 base and J 7 bases; bases outside gene matches: 4. In nucleotides, the CDR3 is TGTGCCAGCAGTGAAGTGGACAGGAGGAATGAGCAGTTCTTC. This encodes CASSEVDRRNEQFF.

In this sample, this clone turned up a few times. V and J are TRBV5-4 and TRBJ2-5; 12 nucleotides match TRBD1. Germline CDR1 is SGHNT and CDR2 is YYREEE (reference sequence). V was pared by 0 bases and J by 3 bases, with 3 bases of the junction left unmatched. The CDR3 has 16 residues. The chain's CDR3 is CASSLGGQGAEETQYF. CDR3 in DNA: TGTGCCAGCAGCTTGGGGGGACAGGGGGCGGAAGAGACCCAGTACTTC.

This clone was detected a few times. This chain connects TRBV7-2 to TRBJ2-1, with 11 bases fitting TRBD2. The CDR3 length is 17 residues. Germline V CDR1 and CDR2: SGHTA, FQGNSA. The J segment lost 2 bases and the V segment lost 6 bases, leaving 9 bases of the junction unmatched. CDR3 residues: CASSFPLAGGTYNEQFF. CDR3 nucleotide sequence: TGTGCCAGCAGTTTTCCCCTAGCGGGAGGTACCTACAATGAGCAGTTCTTC.

The chain links TRBV2 to TRBJ2-7; D gene uncertain. From germline, CDR1 is SNHLY and CDR2 FYNNEI. This CDR3 is built from 14 residues. The V and J ends lost 1 base and 3 bases respectively, with 10 bases between them. In DNA form, the CDR3 reads TGTGCCAGCAGTGAAGGTAGCACCTTCTACGAGCAGTACTTC. It yields the protein CASSEGSTFYEQYF. Supplemented by reference TRBV2 and TRBJ2-7, the full variable domain reads EPEVTQTPSHQVTQMGQEVILRCVPISNHLYFYWYRQILGQKVEFLVSFYNNEISEKSEIFDDQFSVERPDGSNFTLKIRSTKLEDSAMYFCASSEGSTFYEQYFGPGTRLTVT.

The chain employs TRBV5-1 and TRBJ2-2; 9 nucleotides line up with TRBD1. CDR1 SGHRS and CDR2 YFSETQ come from the germline V gene. The CDR3 runs 16 residues. V shed 1 base and J 7 bases; nucleotides not matched to a gene: 8. The DNA for the CDR3 is TGCGCCAGCAGCTTGTTCGGGACAGGGCAACTCGGGGAGCTGTTTTTT. The encoded protein is CASSLFGTGQLGELFF.

This chain uses TRBV2 with TRBJ2-7; D may be TRBD2 (6 bases). The germline V gene encodes CDR1 SNHLY and CDR2 FYNNEI. CDR3 length equals 12 residues. With 8 bases removed from V and 2 bases from J, the gap between germline ends came to 10 bases. CDR3 sequence (DNA): TGTGCCAGCCGACTAGAGACCTACGAGCAGTACTTC. This translates into CASRLETYEQYF. Looking up the rest from reference TRBV2 and TRBJ2-7 gives the full variable domain: EPEVTQTPSHQVTQMGQEVILRCVPISNHLYFYWYRQILGQKVEFLVSFYNNEISEKSEIFDDQFSVERPDGSNFTLKIRSTKLEDSAMYFCASRLETYEQYFGPGTRLTVT.

This clone showed up just a few times. The chain links TRBV7-6 to TRBJ2-1; the D gene is possibly TRBD2 (5 bases). With 2 bases removed from V and 8 bases from J, the gap between germline ends came to 13 bases. This CDR3 spans 14 amino acids. The germline V gene encodes CDR1 SGHVS and CDR2 FNYEAQ. The CDR3 sequence: CASSLPGNGDEQFF. The CDR3 region has the DNA TGTGCCAGCAGCTTACCGGGAAATGGGGATGAGCAGTTCTTC.

This chain links TRBV4-2 with TRBJ1-1, with TRBD1 as a possible D gene (6 bases). V lost 4 bases to trimming and J lost 7 bases, with 16 bases between them. The CDR3 contains 14 residues. CDR1 and CDR2 from the germline V gene are LGHNA and YNFKEQ. This CDR3 is CASSPEGSGVEAFF. The CDR3 coding sequence is TGTGCCAGCAGCCCCGAGGGGTCAGGGGTTGAAGCTTTCTTT.

This clone has just one count. The V call is TRBV25-1, the J call TRBJ1-2, with 9 bases that match TRBD1. V lost 4 bases, J lost 7 bases, and 13 bases stayed unmatched. This CDR3 region has 16 residues. The V gene's germline CDR1 is MGHDK and CDR2 SYGVNS. CDR3 protein: CASSGQGVPLRTGYTF. The CDR3 coding sequence is TGTGCCAGCAGTGGACAGGGGGTTCCGCTACGGACTGGCTACACCTTC.

V and J are TRBV2 and TRBJ2-5; 10 bases map to TRBD1. CDR1 is SNHLY and CDR2 is FYNNEI in the germline V gene. After removal of 8 bases from V and 3 bases from J, the junction contained 12 bases not matched to a gene. CDR3 size: 16 residues. DNA for the CDR3: TGTGCCAGCGGGGTTTTAACCGGGACAGGGGAAGAGACCCAGTACTTC. This encodes CASGVLTGTGEETQYF.

The chain recombines TRBV16 with TRBJ2-7; D unresolved. This CDR3 region has 13 residues. Trimming left V 1 base short and J 7 bases short, with 11 bases between. Germline assignment: CDR1 KGHSY and CDR2 FQNENV. CDR3 sequence reads: CASSQFLVKEQYF. The CDR3 region has the DNA TGTGCCAGCAGCCAATTCCTAGTGAAAGAGCAGTACTTC.

V usage is TRBV11-3 and J usage is TRBJ2-4, with D possibly TRBD1 on 6 matching bases. V lost 5 bases and J lost 0, with 17 bases in between. Germline loops: CDR1 SGHNT, CDR2 YENEEA. CDR3 length: 17 residues. DNA of the CDR3: TGTGCCAGCAGCCCCGAGGGGGTATTGCTAGCCAAAAACATTCAGTACTTC. Translation gives CASSPEGVLLAKNIQYF.

This sequence joins TRBV10-3 and TRBJ1-2, with 7 bases identical to TRBD1. V was clipped by 7 bases and J by 0 bases; unmatched bases: 8. Germline values: CDR1 ENHRY, CDR2 SYGVKD. The CDR3 is 15 amino acids. Here the CDR3 reads CAITGGGGSNYGYTF. The CDR3 nucleotides are TGTGCCATCACTGGAGGAGGGGGCTCTAACTATGGCTACACCTTC.

The chain joins TRBV5-1 to TRBJ2-7; TRBD2 matches at 10 bases. Germline CDR1 SGHRS, CDR2 YFSETQ. The CDR3 sequence is 14 residues long. Germline trimming cut 5 bases from V and 3 bases from J; bases unmatched to any gene: 5. In DNA, the CDR3 is TGCGCCAGCAGTCCGGGACTAGCGAACTACGAGCAGTACTTC. This codes for CASSPGLANYEQYF.

This clone came up a few times. The rearrangement links TRBV25-1 to TRBJ2-7; the match to TRBD2 covers 7 bases. The trim removed 1 base at V and 0 bases at J, leaving 3 bases unmatched. The germline V gene encodes CDR1 MGHDK and CDR2 SYGVNS. This CDR3 comprises 15 residues. This chain's CDR3 is CASSEFASGSYEQYF. The CDR3 DNA reads as TGTGCCAGCAGTGAATTTGCTAGCGGCTCCTACGAGCAGTACTTC.

The chain recombines TRBV30 with TRBJ2-7; a possible D gene is TRBD1 (5 bases). Germline CDR1 reads GTSNPN; CDR2 reads SVGIG (reference sequence). The CDR3 has 11 amino acids. V shed 2 bases and J shed 7 bases, with 9 bases lying between them. CDR3 in amino acids: CAWSMRTEQYF. In DNA, the CDR3 is TGTGCCTGGAGTATGCGGACAGAGCAGTACTTC.

This clone appeared a few times. V gene TRBV4-1 combines with J gene TRBJ2-7; TRBD2 agrees at 12 bases. V lost 4 bases and J lost 4; bases outside the gene matches: 8. This CDR3 has 16 amino acids. Germline V CDR1 and CDR2: MGHRA, YSYEKL. The CDR3 here is CASSPRTSGTSYEQYF. The CDR3 DNA is TGCGCCAGCAGCCCCAGGACTAGCGGGACATCTTACGAGCAGTACTTC.

The V call is TRBV6-5, the J call TRBJ2-7; tentative D call: TRBD2 (6 bases). Trimming took 5 bases from V and 5 from J, leaving 16 bases between them. Germline V gene sequence: CDR1 MNHEY, CDR2 SVGAGI. This CDR3 region has 14 residues. CDR3: CASSRPGLLNEQYF. CDR3 sequence (DNA): TGTGCCAGCAGTAGACCGGGACTGTTAAACGAGCAGTACTTC.

This clone was seen only a few times. The chain joins TRBV7-9 to TRBJ2-2; the D is unclear. V was pared by 8 bases and J by 6 bases, with 16 bases between. This CDR3 region has 14 residues. CDR1 SEHNR and CDR2 FQNEAQ come from the germline V gene (reference sequence). DNA for the CDR3: TGTGCCAGCGTCCTACAAGGTGGAGCCGGGGAGCTGTTTTTT. It yields the protein CASVLQGGAGELFF.

This chain joins TRBV5-8 and TRBJ2-5, with D perhaps matching TRBD2 (5 bases). V lost 3 bases to trimming and J lost 2 bases, with 8 bases between them. The CDR3 runs to 13 residues. CDR1 and CDR2 from the germline V gene are SGHTS and YDEGEE. The CDR3: CASSSERQETQYF. CDR3 DNA sequence: TGTGCCAGCAGCTCCGAGCGGCAAGAGACCCAGTACTTC.

The chain uses TRBV28 and TRBJ2-4; 12 bases map to TRBD1. The CDR3 contains 16 residues. V dropped 5 bases and J dropped 3; count of bases not matched to a gene: 5. Germline V gene sequence: CDR1 MDHEN, CDR2 SYDVKM. The chain's CDR3 is CASSKGQGAIKNIQYF. CDR3 bases: TGTGCCAGCAGTAAGGGACAGGGGGCTATCAAAAACATTCAGTACTTC.

In its sample, this clone was seen once. The chain links TRBV7-2 to TRBJ1-3, with TRBD1 as a possible D gene (5 bases). The V gene's germline CDR1 is SGHTA and CDR2 FQGNSA. This CDR3 spans 16 amino acids. The V gene lost 1 base and the J gene lost 4 bases, with 14 bases spanning the gap. In DNA form, the CDR3 reads TGTGCCAGCAGCTTAGTTCACGGGGGGACCGGAAACACCATATATTTT. Translating it yields CASSLVHGGTGNTIYF.

The chain recombines TRBV28 with TRBJ2-1; perhaps TRBD2 as D (6 bases). Germline V gene lookup returns CDR1 MDHEN and CDR2 SYDVKM. The CDR3 extends over 14 amino acids. V gave up 7 bases and J gave up 5 bases, with 15 bases separating them. Here the CDR3 DNA reads TGTGCCAGCAAGCCCCCCGGGAGCAACAATGAGCAGTTCTTC. Its protein product is CASKPPGSNNEQFF. The entire variable domain, with the rest obtained from reference TRBV28 and TRBJ2-1, is as follows: DVKVTQSSRYLVKRTGEKVFLECVQDMDHENMFWYRQDPGLGLRLIYFSYDVKMKEKGDIPEGYSVSREKKERFSLILESASTNQTSMYLCASKPPGSNNEQFFGPGTRLTVL.

The V and J genes are TRBV29-1 and TRBJ2-1, with 13 nucleotides matching TRBD2. The CDR3 runs to 14 residues. Germline V gene lookup returns CDR1 SQVTM and CDR2 ANQGSEA. V dropped 7 bases and J dropped 0; count of bases not matched to a gene: 0. This CDR3 is CSGTSGSSYNEQFF. The CDR3 region has the DNA TGCAGCGGGACTAGCGGGAGCTCCTACAATGAGCAGTTCTTC.

J is TRBJ1-4 and V is TRBV5-4; 7 bases fit TRBD1. The germline V gene has CDR1 SGHNT and CDR2 YYREEE (reference sequence). With V trimmed by 7 bases and J by 6 bases, 9 bases remained unmatched. This CDR3 region has 14 residues. CDR3 sequence: CASRQDRWDEKLFF. The CDR3 nucleotides are TGTGCCAGCCGCCAGGACAGGTGGGATGAAAAACTGTTTTTT.

The chain uses TRBV19 and TRBJ1-5; D gene unclear. Germline V gives CDR1 LNHDA, CDR2 SQIVND (reference sequence). The CDR3 is 17 amino acids. The V end was cut by 1 base, the J end by 0 bases, with 13 bases between. CDR3 coding DNA: TGTGCCAGTAGTATAGGGACTCCATCGTATAGCAATCAGCCCCAGCATTTT. Its translation: CASSIGTPSYSNQPQHF. The variable domain in full, completed from reference TRBV19 and TRBJ1-5, reads DGGITQSPKYLFRKEGQNVTLSCEQNLNHDAMYWYRQDPGQGLRLIYYSQIVNDFQKGDIAEGYSVSREKKESFPLTVTSAQKNPTAFYLCASSIGTPSYSNQPQHFGDGTRLSIL.